The TCR beta chain under discussion was sequenced for a study of regulatory T cells in long-lasting Graves disease (TCRdb year 2021). Concerning the study at large: Antithyroid drugs had been taken for less than 3 months by newly diagnosed Graves' disease patients. Persistent Graves' disease patients were compared with newly diagnosed Graves' disease patients by peripheral blood TCR sequencing and RNA sequencing. The study took place in China and was registered as a clinical trial. A total of approximately 35 samples were covered by TCR sequencing, comprising approximately 13 persistent and around 20 newly diagnosed Graves' disease patients. Overall study results and their limits: Sequencing and analysis were restricted to the TCR beta chain. The small sample size was acknowledged by the authors as a limitation that may reduce accuracy. Persistent disease showed preferential use of TRBV28, TRBJ1-2 and TRBJ2-5, whereas newly diagnosed disease favored TRBV20-1 and TRBJ2-1. Persistent Graves' disease patients showed lower TCR Shannon entropy and fewer highly expanded clones than newly diagnosed patients, suggesting clonal expansion. More public clonotypes were shared among persistent patients (roughly 2,900) than among newly diagnosed patients (under 1,000). Because the primary lesion, thyroid tissue, could not be accessed, the study looked at peripheral blood alone.

V sheds 4 bases and J sheds 0 bases, leaving 9 bases between their ends. Including the terminal cysteine and phenylalanine, the CDR3 comprises 14 residues. Left in the record is the CDR3 DNA by itself, 42 bases read in frame from the first base. In the germline V gene, CDR1 corresponds to SGHTA and CDR2 to FQGNSA. Libraries came from multiplex PCR. The sequencing machine was an Illumina HiSeq 4000. iRepertoire HTBI primers and Arm-PCR amplification of CDR3 regions were used to construct TCR beta libraries. Gel purification was performed on PCR products prior to sequencing. On the authors' methods: Gene usage analysis of CDR3 amino acid clonotypes used the 62 TRBV and 12 to 15 TRBJ segments found across samples. COPE and FqMerger were used to merge filtered high-quality paired reads into contigs. BLAST was used to align contigs to the IMGT TRBV, TRBD and TRBJ reference genes, and CDR3 was defined following IMGT. Any clonotype with a frequency above 0.1% was counted as a highly expanded clone. Repertoire diversity was measured by Shannon entropy, and V-J evenness by the Gini coefficient. A clonotype was considered public if more than one individual shared it. TCRdb's own reprocessing of the public reads used fastp at Q25 and MiXCR and kept productive beta chains. Records with the same CDR3 protein are collapsed into one entry carrying the most frequent genes and DNA. The authors' filters were not applied to this entry. Present in this sample are some 250,000 distinct CDR3 sequences, 20% of which were seen just once. The ten largest clones capture about 15% of the sample.

The sample's time point label is to be understood as: newly diagnosed GD, antithyroid drugs for less than 3 months. For both TCR sequencing and RNA sequencing, RNA was extracted from PBMCs using TRIzol. The diagnosis of Graves' disease was made according to American Thyroid Association guidelines. Recruitment of patients was carried out at an endocrinology department in Xi'an, China. Each patient gave roughly 10 milliliters of peripheral blood, collected in an EDTA anticoagulant tube. Ficoll Paque Plus density gradient separation was used to isolate PBMCs, and no further T cell sorting was performed. An Agilent 2100 Bioanalyzer and agarose gel were used to check RNA quality, and a NanoDrop 2000 was used to measure RNA concentration. At least ten counts were recorded for this clonotype. The clone's antigen remains unknown. It has no much larger one-base neighbor in the sample; base qualities were not kept.

The clonotype comes from a female donor with Graves disease. The sequence joins TRBV7-2 to TRBJ1-1; the D gene remains uncertain. The sequences come from peripheral blood mononuclear cells (PBMCs), collected at new diagnosis, from a patient treated with antithyroid drugs. The bases are TGTGCCAGCAGCTCGGACGTCATGAACACTGAAGCTTTCTTT. The encoded protein is CASSSDVMNTEAFF.